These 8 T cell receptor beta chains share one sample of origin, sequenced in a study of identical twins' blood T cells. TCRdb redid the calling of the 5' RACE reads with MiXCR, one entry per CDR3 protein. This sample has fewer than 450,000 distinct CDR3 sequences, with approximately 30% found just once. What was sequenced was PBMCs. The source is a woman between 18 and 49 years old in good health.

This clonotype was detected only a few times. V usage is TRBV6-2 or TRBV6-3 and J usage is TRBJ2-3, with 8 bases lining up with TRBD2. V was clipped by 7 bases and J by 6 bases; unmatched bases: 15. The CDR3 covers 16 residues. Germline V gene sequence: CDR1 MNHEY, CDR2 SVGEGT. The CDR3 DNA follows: TGTGCCAGCACTGGGGACCAAAGCGGGGGACGCGATACGCAGTATTTT. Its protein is CASTGDQSGGRDTQYF.

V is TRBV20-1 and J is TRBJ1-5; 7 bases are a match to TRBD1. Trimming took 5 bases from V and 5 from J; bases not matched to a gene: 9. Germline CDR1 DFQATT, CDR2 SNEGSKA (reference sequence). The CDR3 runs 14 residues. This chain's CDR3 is CSAGRAGGYQPQHF. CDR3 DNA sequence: TGCAGTGCTGGGAGGGCAGGGGGATATCAGCCCCAGCATTTT.

The CDR3 sequence is CSALSGRNTDTQYF. In DNA, the CDR3 is TGCAGTGCTCTTAGCGGGAGGAACACAGATACGCAGTATTTT. The chain employs TRBV20-1 and TRBJ2-3; 10 bases line up with TRBD2. V lost 5 bases, J lost 2 bases, and 4 bases stayed unmatched. Per the germline V gene, CDR1 is DFQATT and CDR2 is SNEGSKA (reference sequence). The CDR3 runs to 14 residues.

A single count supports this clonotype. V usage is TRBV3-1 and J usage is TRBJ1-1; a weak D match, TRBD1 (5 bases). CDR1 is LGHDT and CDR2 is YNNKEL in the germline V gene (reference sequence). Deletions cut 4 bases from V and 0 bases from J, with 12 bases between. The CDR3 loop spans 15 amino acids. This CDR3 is CASSRTWGLNTEAFF. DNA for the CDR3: TGTGCCAGCAGCCGGACATGGGGCCTGAACACTGAAGCTTTCTTT.

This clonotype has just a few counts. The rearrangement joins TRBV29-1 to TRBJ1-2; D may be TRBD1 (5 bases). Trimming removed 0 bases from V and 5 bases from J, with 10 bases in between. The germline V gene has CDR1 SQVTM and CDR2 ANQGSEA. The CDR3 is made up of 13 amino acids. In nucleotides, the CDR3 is TGCAGCGTTGAAGACGGAGGGGCATATGGCTACACCTTC. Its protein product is CSVEDGGAYGYTF.

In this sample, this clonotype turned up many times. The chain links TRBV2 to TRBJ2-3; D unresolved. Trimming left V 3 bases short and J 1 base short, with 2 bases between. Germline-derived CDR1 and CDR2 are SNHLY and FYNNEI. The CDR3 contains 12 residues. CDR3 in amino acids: CASSDRTDTQYF. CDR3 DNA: TGTGCCAGCAGTGACCGCACAGATACGCAGTATTTT. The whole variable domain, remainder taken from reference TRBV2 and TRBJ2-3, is EPEVTQTPSHQVTQMGQEVILRCVPISNHLYFYWYRQILGQKVEFLVSFYNNEISEKSEIFDDQFSVERPDGSNFTLKIRSTKLEDSAMYFCASSDRTDTQYFGPGTRLTVL.

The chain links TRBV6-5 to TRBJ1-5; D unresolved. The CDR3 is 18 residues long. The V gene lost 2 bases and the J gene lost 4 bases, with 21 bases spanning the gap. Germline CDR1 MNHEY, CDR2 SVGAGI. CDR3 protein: CASSYNLCPQRTNQPQHF. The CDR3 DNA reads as TGTGCCAGCAGTTACAACTTGTGTCCTCAACGAACTAATCAGCCCCAGCATTTT.

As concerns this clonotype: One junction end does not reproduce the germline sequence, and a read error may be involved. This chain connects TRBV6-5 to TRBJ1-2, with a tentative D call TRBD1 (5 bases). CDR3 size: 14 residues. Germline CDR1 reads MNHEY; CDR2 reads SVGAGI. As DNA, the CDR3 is TGTGCCAGCAGTACGGGGACGGGAAACTGTGGCTACACCTTC. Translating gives CASSTGTGNCGYTF.